The 5 T cell receptor beta chains presented below share a single source sample, sequenced in a study of CD8+ T cells in alopecia areata. Extracted RNA was reverse transcribed, and the resulting cDNA served as sequencing template. Assay used: immunoSEQ multiplex PCR; TCRdb lists only in-frame clones, some missing. The sample has around 290,000 clones; about three fifths are singletons. The treatment was: oral pan-JAK inhibitor, 5-10 mg twice daily. Specimen: CD4+ T cells sorted from blood, collected at week 24, from a patient treated with tofacitinib. These receptors all come from a human donor with alopecia areata.

This clone turned up a few times. This rearrangement joins TRBV10-3 to TRBJ1-1; TRBD1 is a possible D gene (5 bases). This CDR3 contains 12 residues. CDR1 and CDR2 from the germline V gene are ENHRY and SYGVKD. V lost 8 bases and J lost 4, with 11 bases in between. CDR3 sequence reads: CAIGAMSTEAFF. The CDR3 DNA follows: TGTGCCATCGGGGCCATGAGCACTGAAGCTTTCTTT.

V gene TRBV30 combines with J gene TRBJ2-7, with 7 bases identical to TRBD2. Germline V lookup: CDR1 GTSNPN, CDR2 SVGIG (reference sequence). V shed 5 bases, J shed 3 bases, and the junction held 16 bases outside the gene matches. The CDR3 runs 16 residues. The CDR3 DNA reads TGTGCCTGGCCGATGTTTCGACTAGCAGCAAGCTACGAGCAGTACTTC. Protein: CAWPMFRLAASYEQYF.

The rearrangement links TRBV30 to TRBJ2-3, with 15 bases matching TRBD2. This CDR3 comprises 16 residues. Germline values: CDR1 GTSNPN, CDR2 SVGIG (reference sequence). V trimming: 3 bases; J trimming: 5 bases; junction bases outside the gene matches: 6. In DNA, the CDR3 is TGTGCCTGGAGCGGAGGACTAGCGGGGGGGAGAGATACGCAGTATTTT. Translating it yields CAWSGGLAGGRDTQYF.

The J gene is TRBJ1-6, the V gene TRBV30, with 8 bases matching TRBD1. Per the germline V gene, CDR1 is GTSNPN and CDR2 is SVGIG (reference sequence). The CDR3 is 15 amino acids. J was trimmed by 10 bases and V by 0 bases; bases with no gene match: 8. CDR3 amino acids: CAWSVPPRQGSPLHF. The CDR3, as DNA: TGTGCCTGGAGTGTACCCCCAAGACAGGGGTCACCCCTCCACTTT.

The CDR3 protein is CAWSVQGTGKAFF. CDR3 nucleotide sequence: TGTGCCTGGAGTGTACAGGGGACAGGGAAAGCTTTCTTT. The rearrangement links TRBV30 to TRBJ1-1; 9 bases align to TRBD1. Losses at the gene ends were 0 bases for V and 9 bases for J; bases not matched to a gene: 5. The CDR3 contains 13 residues. Looked up from germline, CDR1 is GTSNPN and CDR2 is SVGIG (reference sequence).